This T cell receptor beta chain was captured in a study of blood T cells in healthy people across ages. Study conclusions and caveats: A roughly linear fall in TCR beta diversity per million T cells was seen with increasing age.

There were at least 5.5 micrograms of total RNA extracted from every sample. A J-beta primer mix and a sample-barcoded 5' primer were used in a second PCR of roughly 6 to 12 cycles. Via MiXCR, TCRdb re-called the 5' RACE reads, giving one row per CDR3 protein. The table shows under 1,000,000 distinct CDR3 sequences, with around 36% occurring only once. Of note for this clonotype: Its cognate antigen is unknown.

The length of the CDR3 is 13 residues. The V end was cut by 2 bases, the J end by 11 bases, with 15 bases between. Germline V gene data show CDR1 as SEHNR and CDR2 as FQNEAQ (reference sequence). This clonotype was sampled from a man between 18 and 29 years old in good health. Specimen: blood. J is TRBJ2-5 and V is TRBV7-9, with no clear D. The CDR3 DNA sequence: TGTGCCAGCAGCTTATCCTCCAACAATGAGCAGTACTTC. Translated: CASSLSSNNEQYF. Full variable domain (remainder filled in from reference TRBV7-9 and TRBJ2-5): DTGVSQNPRHKITKRGQNVTFRCDPISEHNRLYWYRQTLGQGPEFLTYFQNEAQLEKSRLLSDRFSAERPKGSFSTLEIQRTEQGDSAMYLCASSLSSNNEQYFGPGTRLLVL.